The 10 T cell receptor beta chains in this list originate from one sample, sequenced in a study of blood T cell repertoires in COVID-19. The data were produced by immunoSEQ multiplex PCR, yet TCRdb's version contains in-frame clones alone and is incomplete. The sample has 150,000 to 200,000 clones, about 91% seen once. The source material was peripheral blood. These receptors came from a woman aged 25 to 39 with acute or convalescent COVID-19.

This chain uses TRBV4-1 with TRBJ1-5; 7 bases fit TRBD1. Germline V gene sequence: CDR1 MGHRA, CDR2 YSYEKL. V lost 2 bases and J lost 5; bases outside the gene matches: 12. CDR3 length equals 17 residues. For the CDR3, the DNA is TGCGCCAGCAGCCAAAGCCCGGGACAGTCGTCGGATCAGCCCCAGCATTTT. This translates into CASSQSPGQSSDQPQHF.

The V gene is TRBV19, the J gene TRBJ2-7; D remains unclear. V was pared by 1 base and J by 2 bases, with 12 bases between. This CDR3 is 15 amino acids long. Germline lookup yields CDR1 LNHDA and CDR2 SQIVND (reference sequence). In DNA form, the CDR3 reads TGTGCCAGTAGTATAGGGCCCCTGGGCACCTACGAGCAGTACTTC. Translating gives CASSIGPLGTYEQYF.

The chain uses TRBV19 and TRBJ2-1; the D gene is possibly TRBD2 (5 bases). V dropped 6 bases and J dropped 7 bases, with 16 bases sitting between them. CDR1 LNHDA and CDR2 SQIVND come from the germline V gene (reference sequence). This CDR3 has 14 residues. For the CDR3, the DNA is TGTGCCAGTAGCGACATAAGCGGCATAAATGAGCAGTTCTTC. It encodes CASSDISGINEQFF.

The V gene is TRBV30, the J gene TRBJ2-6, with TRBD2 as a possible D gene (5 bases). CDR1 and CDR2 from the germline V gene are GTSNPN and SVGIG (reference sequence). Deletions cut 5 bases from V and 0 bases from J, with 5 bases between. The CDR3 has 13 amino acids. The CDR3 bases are TGTGCCTGGGGACTCTCTGGGGCCAACGTCCTGACTTTC. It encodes CAWGLSGANVLTF.

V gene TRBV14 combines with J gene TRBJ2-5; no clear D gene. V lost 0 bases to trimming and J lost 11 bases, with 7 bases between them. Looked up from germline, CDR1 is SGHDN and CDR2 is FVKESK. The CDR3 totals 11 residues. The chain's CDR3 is CASSQDLQQYF. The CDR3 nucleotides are TGTGCCAGCAGCCAAGACTTACAGCAGTACTTC. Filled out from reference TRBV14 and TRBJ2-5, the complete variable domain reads EAGVTQFPSHSVIEKGQTVTLRCDPISGHDNLYWYRRVMGKEIKFLLHFVKESKQDESGMPNNRFLAERTGGTYSTLKVQPAELEDSGVYFCASSQDLQQYFGPGTRLLVL.

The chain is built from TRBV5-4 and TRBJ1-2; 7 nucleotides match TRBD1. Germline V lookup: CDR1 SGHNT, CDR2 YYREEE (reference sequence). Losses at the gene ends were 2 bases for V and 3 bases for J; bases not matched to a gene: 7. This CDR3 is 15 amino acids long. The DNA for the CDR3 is TGTGCCAGCAGCTTAAAGAAGGGGGCTCACTATGGCTACACCTTC. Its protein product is CASSLKKGAHYGYTF.

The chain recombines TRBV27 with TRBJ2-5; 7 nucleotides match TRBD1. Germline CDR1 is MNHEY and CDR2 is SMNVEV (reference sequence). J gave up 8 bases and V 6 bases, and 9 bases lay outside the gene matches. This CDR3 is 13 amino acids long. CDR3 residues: CASSYTGAETQYF. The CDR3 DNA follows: TGTGCCAGCAGCTACACAGGGGCGGAAACCCAGTACTTC.

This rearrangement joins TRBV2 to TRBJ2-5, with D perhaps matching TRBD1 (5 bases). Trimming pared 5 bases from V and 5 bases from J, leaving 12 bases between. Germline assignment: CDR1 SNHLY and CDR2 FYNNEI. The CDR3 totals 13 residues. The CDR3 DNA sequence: TGTGCCAGCAGTTACGACAGACTGGAGACCCAGTACTTC. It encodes CASSYDRLETQYF.

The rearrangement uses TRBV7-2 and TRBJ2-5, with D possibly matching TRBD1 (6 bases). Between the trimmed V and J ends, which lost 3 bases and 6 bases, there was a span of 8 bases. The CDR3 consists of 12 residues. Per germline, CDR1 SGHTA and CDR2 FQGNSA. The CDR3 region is CASSFQGQTQYF. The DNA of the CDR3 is TGTGCCAGCAGCTTTCAGGGGCAGACCCAGTACTTC.

Written as DNA, the CDR3 is TGTGCCAGCAGCTCACCGGGACAGGGGCACAATGAGCAGTTCTTC. The encoded protein is CASSSPGQGHNEQFF. The chain carries TRBV5-6 and TRBJ2-1, with 10 bases lining up with TRBD1. The CDR3 sequence is 15 residues long. With 3 bases clipped from V and 5 bases from J, the junction kept 5 bases outside the gene matches. Germline V gene lookup returns CDR1 SGHDT and CDR2 YYEEEE.